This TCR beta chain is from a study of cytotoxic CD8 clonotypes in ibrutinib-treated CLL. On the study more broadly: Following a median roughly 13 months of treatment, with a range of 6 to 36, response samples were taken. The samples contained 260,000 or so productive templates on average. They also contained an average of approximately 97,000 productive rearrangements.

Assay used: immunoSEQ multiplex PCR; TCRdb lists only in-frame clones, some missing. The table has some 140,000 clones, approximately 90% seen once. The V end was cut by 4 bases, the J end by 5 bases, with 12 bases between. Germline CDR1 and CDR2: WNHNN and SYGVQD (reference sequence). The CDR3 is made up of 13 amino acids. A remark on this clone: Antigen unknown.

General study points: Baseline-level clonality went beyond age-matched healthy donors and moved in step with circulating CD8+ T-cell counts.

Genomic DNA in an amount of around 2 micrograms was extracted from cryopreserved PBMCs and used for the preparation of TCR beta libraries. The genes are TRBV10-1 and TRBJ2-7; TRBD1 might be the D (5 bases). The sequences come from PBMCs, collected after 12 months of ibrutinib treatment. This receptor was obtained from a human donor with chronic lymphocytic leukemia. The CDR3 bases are TGCGCCAGCAGTGGTGGCAGGGTCGACGAGCAGTACTTC. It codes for CASSGGRVDEQYF.